The clone carrying this TCR beta chain was detected ten times or more. Antigen unknown. The data stem from a study of blood T cells in healthy people across ages. Around 10 milliliters of peripheral blood were drawn from each donor. The second PCR ran about 6 to 12 cycles with a sample-barcoded 5' primer and J-beta primers. MiXCR, run by TCRdb on the 5' RACE reads, gives a single entry per CDR3 protein. The sample contains about 1,800,000 distinct CDR3 sequences, over 25% of which appear only once. The study, taken as a whole, reports: Not knowing donor CMV status may have confounded expanded clonotype changes.

The CDR3 loop spans 14 amino acids. CDR1 and CDR2 from the germline V gene are DFQATT and SNEGSKA (reference sequence). The V gene lost 6 bases and the J gene lost 0 bases, with 12 bases spanning the gap. The receptor was derived from a woman aged 25 to 39 in good health. The material sequenced was blood. The V gene is TRBV20-1, the J gene TRBJ2-1, with no clear D. Here the CDR3 DNA reads TGCAGTGCAGGCGTAAAGGGCTCCTACAATGAGCAGTTCTTC. This codes for CSAGVKGSYNEQFF.